A single sample is the source of the 3 T cell receptor beta chains below, sequenced in a study of CD4+ T cells in melanoma. Some clones are missing from TCRdb's copy, which holds only in-frame ones; the method was immunoSEQ multiplex PCR. The table records roughly 21,000 clones, approximately 78% of them present only once. Receptors originate from a human donor with melanoma.

The sample holds one count of this clone. The V call is TRBV6-1, the J call TRBJ1-2, with 7 bases that match TRBD1. J gave up 3 bases and V 6 bases, and 7 bases lay outside the gene matches. The CDR3 consists of 14 residues. Looked up from germline, CDR1 is MNHNS and CDR2 is SASEGT. The CDR3 here is CASSRTQGDYGYTF. The CDR3, as DNA: TGTGCCAGCAGCAGGACCCAGGGGGACTATGGCTACACCTTC.

The chain recombines TRBV10-3 with TRBJ1-3, with D perhaps TRBD1 (5 bases). CDR1 is ENHRY and CDR2 is SYGVKD in the germline V gene. The CDR3 is made up of 12 amino acids. The V gene lost 3 bases and the J gene lost 8 bases, with 8 bases spanning the gap. CDR3 DNA sequence: TGTGCCATCAGTGACAGGGCTGACACCATATATTTT. This codes for CAISDRADTIYF.

V and J are TRBV7-6 and TRBJ2-5; D may be TRBD2 (6 bases). The CDR3 totals 14 residues. Trimming left V 5 bases short and J 5 bases short, with 15 bases between. Germline CDR1 reads SGHVS; CDR2 reads FNYEAQ. CDR3 region: CASSPWAAGETQYF. The CDR3 DNA follows: TGTGCCAGCAGCCCATGGGCGGCGGGGGAGACCCAGTACTTC.